Sequencing of this T cell receptor (beta chain) was carried out in a study of T-cell memory formation after mild COVID-19. In TCRdb, the 5' RACE reads were re-called with MiXCR into one record per CDR3 protein. The table shows some 110,000 distinct CDR3 sequences, with about 17% occurring only once. The CDR3 contains 11 residues. The chain employs TRBV21-1 and TRBJ2-3. TRBV21-1 is a pseudogene. The TCR was taken from an adult woman who had mild COVID-19 (a few samples of this study predate the infection). Cell type and time point are not known. Sequencing was done on a sample of PBMCs or a T cell subset sorted from them (not recorded which). The CDR3 coding sequence is TGTGCCAGCTTCAGCACAGATACGCAGTATTTT. Its translation is CASFSTDTQYF.